Below, 30 T cell receptor beta chains from the same sample are listed, as sequenced in a study of shared clonotypes between healthy human individuals (dated by TCRdb to 2019 to 2021). Libraries came from the immunoSEQ multiplex PCR assay. TCRdb retrieved this table from immuneACCESS and kept in-frame rearrangements only. Not all clones are present; in checked studies, unresolved V genes account for under half, and no reason is known for the remainder. This sample lists millions of clones; approximately 92% were detected once. The leading ten clones occupy around 0.14% of the sample. The sample was naive CD4+ T cells sorted from blood. The cell subset or site label, read with the paper, signifies: CD45RA+ positively selected. Receptor source: a man aged 18 to 30 in good health.

The V gene is TRBV2, the J gene TRBJ1-3; tentatively, D is TRBD1 (6 bases). The CDR3 spans 15 residues. CDR1 is SNHLY, CDR2 FYNNEI, per germline. Trimming removed 5 bases from V and 0 bases from J, with 11 bases in between. The CDR3, as DNA: TGTGCCAGCAGTACACGGACAGCCTCTGGAAACACCATATATTTT. Translation gives CASSTRTASGNTIYF.

This clone has just one count. This sequence joins TRBV5-1 and TRBJ2-7; the match to TRBD1 covers 9 bases. V shed 2 bases, J shed 5 bases, and the junction held 8 bases outside the gene matches. Germline CDR1 reads SGHRS; CDR2 reads YFSETQ. The CDR3 extends over 15 amino acids. CDR3 sequence: CASSFIPGQGNEQYF. DNA for the CDR3: TGCGCCAGCAGCTTCATCCCGGGACAGGGAAACGAGCAGTACTTC.

As regards this clone: Within the sample, other DNA sequences also encode this same CDR3. The V gene is TRBV11-3, the J gene TRBJ1-1; D uncertain. Germline values: CDR1 SGHNT, CDR2 YENEEA. The CDR3 runs to 12 residues. Trimming pared 5 bases from V and 1 base from J, leaving 5 bases between. The CDR3 region is CASSLKNTEAFF. Written as DNA, the CDR3 is TGTGCCAGCAGCCTGAAGAACACTGAAGCTTTCTTT.

This chain connects TRBV5-6 to TRBJ1-5; 7 nucleotides agree with TRBD1. J was trimmed by 3 bases and V by 4 bases; bases with no gene match: 4. The germline CDR1 and CDR2 sequences are SGHDT and YYEEEE. CDR3 size: 14 residues. CDR3 nucleotide sequence: TGTGCCAGCAGCCGACAGGGAATCAATCAGCCCCAGCATTTT. Residues: CASSRQGINQPQHF.

This chain links TRBV7-9 with TRBJ1-5, with TRBD1 as a possible D gene (6 bases). V lost 5 bases and J lost 4, with 15 bases in between. Germline CDR1 SEHNR, CDR2 FQNEAQ (reference sequence). This CDR3 is built from 15 residues. The CDR3: CASSLLGGGNQPQHF. The CDR3 nucleotides read TGTGCCAGCAGCCTGCTTGGAGGGGGGAATCAGCCCCAGCATTTT.

V usage is TRBV4-1 and J usage is TRBJ2-7; no reliable D call. CDR3 length: 13 amino acids. Germline loops: CDR1 MGHRA, CDR2 YSYEKL. The ends were cut back, 0 bases at V and 7 bases at J, with 10 bases in the middle. CDR3 coding DNA: TGCGCCAGCAGCCAAGACAACCCTAAAGAGCAGTACTTC. It yields the protein CASSQDNPKEQYF.

The chain links TRBV18 to TRBJ2-6; 9 bases are a match to TRBD1. This CDR3 is built from 20 residues. The germline CDR1 and CDR2 sequences are KGHSH and LQKENI. The junction had 10 bases not matched to a gene; V was cut back by 0 bases and J by 1 base. The CDR3 protein is CASSPPGVGTGTSGANVLTF. CDR3 sequence (DNA): TGTGCCAGCTCACCACCGGGGGTTGGGACAGGGACATCTGGGGCCAACGTCCTGACTTTC.

The rearrangement joins TRBV19 to TRBJ1-6; D is perhaps TRBD1 (5 bases). With 5 bases removed from V and 4 bases from J, the gap between germline ends came to 12 bases. Germline V gene lookup returns CDR1 LNHDA and CDR2 SQIVND (reference sequence). This CDR3 is 15 amino acids long. In nucleotides, the CDR3 is TGTGCCAGTAGTGAAGCAGGGACTTATAATTCACCCCTCCACTTT. Amino acids: CASSEAGTYNSPLHF.

This clone was counted once. The chain is built from TRBV4-3 and TRBJ2-7, with D perhaps TRBD1 (5 bases). The CDR3 totals 15 residues. Germline V CDR1 and CDR2: LGHNA, YSLEER. V shed 2 bases and J shed 2 bases, with 13 bases lying between them. CDR3 amino acids: CASSQQVGVAYEQYF. CDR3 in DNA: TGCGCCAGCAGCCAACAAGTAGGGGTGGCCTACGAGCAGTACTTC.

The chain uses TRBV7-9 and TRBJ1-2; TRBD1 is a possible D gene (6 bases). CDR1 is SEHNR and CDR2 is FQNEAQ in the germline V gene (reference sequence). CDR3 length equals 14 residues. V shed 3 bases and J shed 6 bases, with 14 bases lying between them. CDR3 nucleotides: TGTGCCAGCAGCTTCCTCTTGGCAGGGGATGGCTACACCTTC. This translates into CASSFLLAGDGYTF.

The CDR3 DNA reads as TGTGCCAGCAGCCAATTTGAACCCCCAGATACGCAGTATTTT. Translating it yields CASSQFEPPDTQYF. The V call is TRBV5-4, the J call TRBJ2-3, with D unclear. The CDR3 runs 14 residues. V lost 4 bases and J lost 4, with 13 bases in between. Per the germline V gene, CDR1 is SGHNT and CDR2 is YYREEE (reference sequence).

The chain couples TRBV19 to TRBJ1-5, with TRBD1 identical over 8 bases. The CDR3 contains 13 residues. The germline gives CDR1 LNHDA, CDR2 SQIVND (reference sequence). With 5 bases clipped from V and 7 bases from J, the junction kept 4 bases outside the gene matches. This CDR3 is CASSENRGQPQHF. CDR3 DNA: TGTGCCAGTAGTGAAAACAGGGGGCAGCCCCAGCATTTT.

This chain connects TRBV7-6 to TRBJ2-7; no firm D call. From germline, CDR1 is SGHVS and CDR2 FNYEAQ. V lost 5 bases and J lost 2, with 16 bases in between. This CDR3 region has 15 residues. CDR3 sequence reads: CASSTLPATTYEQYF. Written as DNA, the CDR3 is TGTGCCAGCAGCACCCTCCCAGCAACCACCTACGAGCAGTACTTC.

The chain combines TRBV30 with TRBJ1-4, with D unresolved. This CDR3 is built from 15 residues. Trimming removed 2 bases at V and 0 bases at J, with 10 bases between. Germline loops: CDR1 GTSNPN, CDR2 SVGIG (reference sequence). CDR3 amino acids: CAWSFLWATNEKLFF. The CDR3 DNA is TGTGCCTGGAGTTTCCTTTGGGCAACTAATGAAAAACTGTTTTTT.

The rearrangement uses TRBV30 and TRBJ2-1; D might be TRBD1 (6 bases). This CDR3 comprises 13 residues. V shed 3 bases and J shed 4 bases, with 10 bases lying between them. The germline gives CDR1 GTSNPN, CDR2 SVGIG (reference sequence). As DNA, the CDR3 is TGTGCCTGGAGGACAGGCCTTTACAATGAGCAGTTCTTC. Encoded protein: CAWRTGLYNEQFF.

The chain employs TRBV10-3 and TRBJ2-5, with TRBD2 identical over 7 bases. Trimming cost V 11 bases and J 5 bases; bases outside gene matches: 8. The germline CDR1 and CDR2 sequences are ENHRY and SYGVKD. CDR3 length equals 12 residues. As DNA, the CDR3 is TGTGCCGCGGGGGACCTGGGGGAGACCCAGTACTTC. It is translated as CAAGDLGETQYF.

The genes are TRBV5-4 and TRBJ2-7; 8 nucleotides agree with TRBD2. The CDR3 runs to 15 residues. CDR1 and CDR2 (germline): SGHNT, YYREEE (reference sequence). The V gene end was trimmed by 0 bases and the J gene end by 0 bases; junction bases not matched to a gene: 2. The CDR3 loop is CASSLGLASSYEQYF. CDR3 in DNA: TGTGCCAGCAGCTTGGGACTAGCGTCCTCCTACGAGCAGTACTTC.

A word on this clone: At one end, the junction sequence differs from germline, possibly due to a read error. V and J are TRBV6-1 and TRBJ1-2; perhaps TRBD1 as D (6 bases). From germline, CDR1 is MNHNS and CDR2 SASEGT. The CDR3 is 15 amino acids. The CDR3 protein is CASREGGGSVYGYTF. For the CDR3, the DNA is TGTGCCAGCAGGGAAGGAGGGGGAAGTGTCTATGGCTACACCTTC.

The rearrangement links TRBV7-2 to TRBJ2-7; unclear D gene. The germline V and J ends were trimmed by 3 bases and 0 bases, with 9 bases remaining between them. CDR3 size: 14 residues. Germline V gene data show CDR1 as SGHTA and CDR2 as FQGNSA. The CDR3 loop reads CASSFYSLSYEQYF. The CDR3 region has the DNA TGTGCCAGCAGCTTCTACTCGCTCTCCTACGAGCAGTACTTC.

Concerning this clone: Additional DNA sequences in this sample encode the identical CDR3. This rearrangement joins TRBV11-2 to TRBJ2-5; TRBD1 matches at 7 bases. V dropped 5 bases and J dropped 0; count of bases not matched to a gene: 6. The germline V gene has CDR1 SGHAT and CDR2 FQNNGV. The CDR3 covers 15 residues. DNA of the CDR3: TGTGCCAGCAGCCTAGCCGGGACAGACCAAGAGACCCAGTACTTC. Amino acid sequence: CASSLAGTDQETQYF.

The rearrangement joins TRBV6-5 to TRBJ1-5; D gene unclear. V was trimmed by 4 bases and J by 6 bases, leaving 10 bases between them. CDR3 size: 13 residues. The germline V gene has CDR1 MNHEY and CDR2 SVGAGI. CDR3 DNA: TGTGCCAGCAGTTTGAATTTGGGTCAGCCCCAGCATTTT. The encoded protein is CASSLNLGQPQHF.

The chain recombines TRBV10-3 with TRBJ2-3, with a weak D call TRBD1 (6 bases). The length of the CDR3 is 11 residues. The V gene lost 10 bases and the J gene lost 6 bases, with 11 bases spanning the gap. CDR1 is ENHRY, CDR2 SYGVKD, per germline. This chain's CDR3 is CASTTGDTQYF. The CDR3 nucleotides read TGTGCCAGCACCACAGGGGATACGCAGTATTTT.

The chain employs TRBV9 and TRBJ1-3; D call uncertain. Trimming stripped 7 bases from V and 1 base from J, with 3 bases between. Germline CDR1 reads SGDLS; CDR2 reads YYNGEE. CDR3 size: 11 residues. The CDR3 nucleotides are TGTGCCAGCGCATCTGGAAACACCATATATTTT. It yields the protein CASASGNTIYF.

The V and J genes are TRBV30 and TRBJ1-6, with D possibly being TRBD1 (5 bases). The germline V and J ends were trimmed by 1 base and 12 bases, with 13 bases remaining between them. The CDR3 sequence is 13 residues long. In germline, CDR1 is GTSNPN, CDR2 SVGIG (reference sequence). CDR3 DNA sequence: TGTGCCTGGAGTGGGGGGACTGGGCGACCCCTCCACTTT. It is translated as CAWSGGTGRPLHF. The variable domain in full, completed from reference TRBV30 and TRBJ1-6, reads SQTIHQWPATLVQPVGSPLSLECTVEGTSNPNLYWYRQAAGRGLQLLFYSVGIGQISSEVPQNLSASRPQDRQFILSSKKLLLSDSGFYLCAWSGGTGRPLHFGNGTRLTVT.

The chain uses TRBV7-9 and TRBJ2-3; 12 bases are shared with TRBD2. The CDR3 contains 17 residues. The V gene end was trimmed by 0 bases and the J gene end by 5 bases; junction bases not matched to a gene: 6. Germline V gives CDR1 SEHNR, CDR2 FQNEAQ (reference sequence). The CDR3 DNA reads as TGTGCCAGCAGCTTAGCGGGTGGACTAGCGGGAAGAGATACGCAGTATTTT. Its protein product is CASSLAGGLAGRDTQYF.

This clone was observed a few times. The chain joins TRBV19 to TRBJ2-2; TRBD2 matches at 9 bases. The germline gives CDR1 LNHDA, CDR2 SQIVND (reference sequence). J gave up 5 bases and V 6 bases, and 7 bases lay outside the gene matches. The CDR3 has 15 amino acids. The CDR3 loop reads CASRLAGVGTGELFF. CDR3 nucleotides: TGTGCCAGTAGGTTAGCGGGAGTCGGGACCGGGGAGCTGTTTTTT.

The chain links TRBV28 to TRBJ2-7; TRBD2 aligns across 7 bases. The CDR3 consists of 11 residues. V was clipped by 7 bases and J by 7 bases; unmatched bases: 4. Germline V gene sequence: CDR1 MDHEN, CDR2 SYDVKM. This CDR3 reads CASTLGGEQYF. CDR3 sequence (DNA): TGTGCCAGCACTTTGGGGGGGGAGCAGTACTTC.

This sequence joins TRBV7-9 and TRBJ2-7, with TRBD1 matching over 8 bases. The junction had 5 bases not matched to a gene; V was cut back by 1 base and J by 0 bases. Germline assignment: CDR1 SEHNR and CDR2 FQNEAQ (reference sequence). CDR3 size: 16 residues. The CDR3, as DNA: TGTGCCAGCAGCTTAGTAGTGACAGGGGCCTCCTACGAGCAGTACTTC. It specifies CASSLVVTGASYEQYF.

The chain joins TRBV6-1 to TRBJ1-4; no definite D call. Trimming shortened V by 5 bases and J by 1 base, and 8 bases separated the two germline ends. The CDR3 is 14 residues long. CDR1 MNHNS and CDR2 SASEGT come from the germline V gene. The CDR3 bases are TGTGCCAGCAGTTGGCGGGGAACTAATGAAAAACTGTTTTTT. Translated, it gives CASSWRGTNEKLFF.

This clone was seen once. The chain has TRBV5-4 and TRBJ2-2; 7 nucleotides match TRBD1. The V gene end was trimmed by 0 bases and the J gene end by 4 bases; junction bases not matched to a gene: 3. The CDR3 runs 15 residues. Germline V gene lookup returns CDR1 SGHNT and CDR2 YYREEE (reference sequence). DNA of the CDR3: TGTGCCAGCAGCTTGGGACAGGGTTTCACCGGGGAGCTGTTTTTT. It encodes CASSLGQGFTGELFF.